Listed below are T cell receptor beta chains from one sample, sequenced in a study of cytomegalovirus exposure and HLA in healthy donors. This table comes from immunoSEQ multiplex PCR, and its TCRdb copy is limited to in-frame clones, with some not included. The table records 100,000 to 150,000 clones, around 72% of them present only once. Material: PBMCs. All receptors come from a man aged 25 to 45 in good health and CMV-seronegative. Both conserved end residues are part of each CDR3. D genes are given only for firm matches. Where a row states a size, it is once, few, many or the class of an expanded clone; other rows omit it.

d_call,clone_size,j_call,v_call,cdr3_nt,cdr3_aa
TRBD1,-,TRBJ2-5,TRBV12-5,TGTGCTAGTGGTTTGCCCCACCGGGACAGGGAAGAGTGGGAGACCCAGTACTTC,CASGLPHRDREEWETQYF
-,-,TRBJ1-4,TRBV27,TGTGCCAGCAGTTTATCGCAGGGCGATGAAAAACTGTTTTTT,CASSLSQGDEKLFF
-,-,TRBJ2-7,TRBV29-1,TGCAGCGTCGCTGGGAGGGAGCAGTACTTC,CSVAGREQYF
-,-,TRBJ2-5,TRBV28,TGTGCCAGCAATTTACAGGGTTGGGAAGAGACCCAGTACTTC,CASNLQGWEETQYF
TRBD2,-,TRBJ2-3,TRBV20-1,TGCAGTGCTGCAGTAGCGGGTGGGCAGTATTTT,CSAAVAGGQYF
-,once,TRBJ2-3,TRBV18,TGTGCCAGCTCAGGGGCTACCAGGGCGAGTAGGGATACGCAGTATTTT,CASSGATRASRDTQYF
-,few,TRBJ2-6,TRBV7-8,TGTGCCAGCAGCTTACAGGTCCCCTCTGGGGCCAACGTCCTGACTTTC,CASSLQVPSGANVLTF
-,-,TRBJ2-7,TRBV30,TGTGCCTGGAGTGGGTCTTCAGTTCACGAGCAGTACTTC,CAWSGSSVHEQYF
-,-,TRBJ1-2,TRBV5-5,TGTGCCAGCAGCCAGCGAGGGGGCTACACCTTC,CASSQRGGYTF
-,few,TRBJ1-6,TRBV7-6,TGTGCCAGCAGCAACCAGAATTCACCCCTCCACTTT,CASSNQNSPLHF
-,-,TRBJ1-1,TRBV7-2,TGTGCCAGCAGACAAGTCACTGAAGCTTTCTTT,CASRQVTEAFF
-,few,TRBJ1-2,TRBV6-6,TGTGCCAGCAGCTTATCGACTCAGCCGAACTATGGCTACACCTTC,CASSLSTQPNYGYTF
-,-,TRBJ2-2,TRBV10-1,TGCGCCAGCAGTGAGGGACAGTCGAACACCGGGGAGCTGTTTTTT,CASSEGQSNTGELFF
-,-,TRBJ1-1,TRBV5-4,TGTGCCAGCAGCTTGGATCCCATCAGGCAAGAAGCTTTCTTT,CASSLDPIRQEAFF
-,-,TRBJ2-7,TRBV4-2,TGTGCCAGCAGCCAAGAGGGGGGGGCCACCTACGAGCAGTACTTC,CASSQEGGATYEQYF
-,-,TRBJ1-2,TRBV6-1,TGTGCCAGCAGAGCCATAAGGGGTAACTATGGCTACACCTTC,CASRAIRGNYGYTF
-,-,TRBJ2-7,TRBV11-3,TGTGCCAGCAGCTTAGGTCGGTACCGAGACGAGCAGTACTTC,CASSLGRYRDEQYF
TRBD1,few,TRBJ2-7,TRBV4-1,TGCGCCAGCAGCCGCCGTACAGGACAGGGCTACGAGCAGTACTTC,CASSRRTGQGYEQYF
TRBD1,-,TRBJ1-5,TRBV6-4,TGTGCCAGCAGCCGGGACAGGGGTCAGCCCCAGCATTTT,CASSRDRGQPQHF
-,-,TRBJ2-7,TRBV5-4,TGTGCCAGCAGCTTGAATACTTACGAGCAGTACTTC,CASSLNTYEQYF
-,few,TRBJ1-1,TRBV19,TGTGCCAGTAGCGCCTCCTTGTCGGTCAACACTGAAGCTTTCTTT,CASSASLSVNTEAFF
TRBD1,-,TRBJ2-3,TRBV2,TGTGCCAGCAGGAGGGACAGGGGGCCAGATACGCAGTATTTT,CASRRDRGPDTQYF
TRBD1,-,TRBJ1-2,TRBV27,TGTGCCAGCAGTTTTCTATTAGGTCTAGGGGGCGGATATGGCTACACCTTC,CASSFLLGLGGGYGYTF
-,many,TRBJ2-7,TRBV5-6,TGTGCCAGCAGCTCCAGGGACTCCTACGAGCAGTACTTC,CASSSRDSYEQYF
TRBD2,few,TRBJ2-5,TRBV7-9,TGTGCCAGCAGCCTTCTAGCGGGGGGAGATCGACGGTACTTGGAGACCCAGTACTTC,CASSLLAGGDRRYLETQYF
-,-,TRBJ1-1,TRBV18,TGTGCCAGCTCACCTTCGCGGGATTTCACTGTCCATTTT,CASSPSRDFTVHF
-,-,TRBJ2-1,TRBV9,TGTGCCAGCAGCGTAATCGACTCCAGCTCCTACAATGAGCAGTTCTTC,CASSVIDSSSYNEQFF
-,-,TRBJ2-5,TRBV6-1,TGTGCCAGCACTCGAGGCGGAGGGGGCGGAGAGACCCAGTACTTC,CASTRGGGGGETQYF
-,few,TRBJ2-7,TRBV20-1,TGCAGTGGCCAGGGTATGGACGAGCAGTACTTC,CSGQGMDEQYF
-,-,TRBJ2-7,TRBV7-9,TGTGCCAGCAGAGGGGAGGTGGTCGACGAGCAGTACTTC,CASRGEVVDEQYF
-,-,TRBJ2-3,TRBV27,TGTGCCAGCAGTTTTCAGGGTTTAGGAACAGATACGCAGTATTTT,CASSFQGLGTDTQYF
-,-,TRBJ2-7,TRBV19,TGTGCCAGTAGTATTCGGGAGTTTTACGAGCAGTACTTC,CASSIREFYEQYF
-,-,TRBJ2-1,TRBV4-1,TGCGCCAGCAGCCAAGTAGAGGGGGATGAGCAGTTCTTC,CASSQVEGDEQFF
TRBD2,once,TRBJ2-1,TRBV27,TGTGCCAGCAGTTTAGGGACTAGCCCCATGTCAGATGAGCAGTTCTTC,CASSLGTSPMSDEQFF
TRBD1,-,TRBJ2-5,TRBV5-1,TGCGCCAGCAGCTTGGCTTGGACAGGGCATGTCACAGAGACCCAGTACTTC,CASSLAWTGHVTETQYF
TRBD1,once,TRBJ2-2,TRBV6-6,TGTGCCAGCAACGACAGGGGCGCGAACACCGGGGAGCTGTTTTTT,CASNDRGANTGELFF